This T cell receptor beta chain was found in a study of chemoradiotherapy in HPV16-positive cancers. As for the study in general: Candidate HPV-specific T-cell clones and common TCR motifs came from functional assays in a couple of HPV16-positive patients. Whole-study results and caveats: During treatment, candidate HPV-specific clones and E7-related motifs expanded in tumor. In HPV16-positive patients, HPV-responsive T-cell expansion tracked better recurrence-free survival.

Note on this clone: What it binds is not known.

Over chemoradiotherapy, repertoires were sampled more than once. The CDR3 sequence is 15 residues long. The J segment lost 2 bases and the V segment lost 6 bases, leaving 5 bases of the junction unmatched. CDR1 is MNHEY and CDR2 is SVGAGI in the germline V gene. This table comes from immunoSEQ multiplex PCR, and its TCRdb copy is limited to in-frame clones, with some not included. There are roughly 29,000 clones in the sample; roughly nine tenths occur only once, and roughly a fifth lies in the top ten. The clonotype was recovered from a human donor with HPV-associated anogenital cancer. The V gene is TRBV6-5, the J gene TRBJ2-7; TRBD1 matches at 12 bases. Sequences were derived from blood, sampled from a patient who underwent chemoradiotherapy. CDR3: CASSLGQGAPYEQYF. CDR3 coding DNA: TGTGCCAGCAGCTTGGGACAGGGGGCCCCCTACGAGCAGTACTTC.